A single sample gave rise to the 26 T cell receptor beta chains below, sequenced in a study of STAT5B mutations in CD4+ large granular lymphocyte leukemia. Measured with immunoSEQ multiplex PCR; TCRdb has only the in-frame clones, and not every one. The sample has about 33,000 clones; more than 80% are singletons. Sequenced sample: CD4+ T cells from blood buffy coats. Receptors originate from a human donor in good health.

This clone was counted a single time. DNA of the CDR3: TGTGCCAGCACTAGACAGGGTCCCTATGGCTACACCTTC. It yields the protein CASTRQGPYGYTF. The gene calls are TRBV11-2 and TRBJ1-2; TRBD1 aligns across 7 bases. The J segment lost 4 bases and the V segment lost 7 bases, leaving 6 bases of the junction unmatched. This CDR3 has 13 amino acids. CDR1 SGHAT and CDR2 FQNNGV come from the germline V gene.

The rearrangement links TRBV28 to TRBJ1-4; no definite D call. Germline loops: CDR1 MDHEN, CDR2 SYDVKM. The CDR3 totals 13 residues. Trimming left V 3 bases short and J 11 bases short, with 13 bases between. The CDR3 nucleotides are TGTGCCAGCAGTTTCTCCAGAATGGACAAACTGTTTTTT. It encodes CASSFSRMDKLFF.

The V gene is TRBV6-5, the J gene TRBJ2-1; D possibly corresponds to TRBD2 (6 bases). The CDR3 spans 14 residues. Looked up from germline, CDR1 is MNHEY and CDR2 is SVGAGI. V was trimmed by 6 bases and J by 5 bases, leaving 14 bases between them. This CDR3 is CASRGGPTDNEQFF. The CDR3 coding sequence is TGTGCCAGCAGGGGGGGACCTACGGACAATGAGCAGTTCTTC.

CDR3: CASSPPGQGNQPQHF. The CDR3 DNA reads as TGTGCCAGCTCACCACCGGGACAGGGTAATCAGCCCCAGCATTTT. The J gene is TRBJ1-5, the V gene TRBV18; 9 nucleotides align to TRBD1. This CDR3 spans 15 amino acids. V dropped 0 bases and J dropped 4; count of bases not matched to a gene: 1. The V gene's germline CDR1 is KGHSH and CDR2 LQKENI.

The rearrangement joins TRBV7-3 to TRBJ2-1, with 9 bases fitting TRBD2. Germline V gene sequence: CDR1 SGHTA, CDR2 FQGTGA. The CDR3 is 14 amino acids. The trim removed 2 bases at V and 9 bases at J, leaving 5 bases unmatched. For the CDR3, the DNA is TGTGCCAGCAGCTTAGCCTTGACTAGCGGTGAGCAGTTCTTC. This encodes CASSLALTSGEQFF.

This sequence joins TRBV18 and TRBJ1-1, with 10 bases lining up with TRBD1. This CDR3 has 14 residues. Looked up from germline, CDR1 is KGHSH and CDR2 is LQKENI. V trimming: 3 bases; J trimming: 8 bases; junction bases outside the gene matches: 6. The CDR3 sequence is CASSPSTGGLEAFF. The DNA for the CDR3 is TGTGCCAGCTCACCTTCGACAGGGGGCCTCGAAGCTTTCTTT.

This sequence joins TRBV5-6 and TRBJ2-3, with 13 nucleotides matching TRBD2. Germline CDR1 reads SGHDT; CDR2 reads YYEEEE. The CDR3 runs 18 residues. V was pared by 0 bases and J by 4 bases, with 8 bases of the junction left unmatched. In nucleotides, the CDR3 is TGTGCCAGCAGCTTGGAAGGACTAGCGGGAGTGTCGGCAGATACGCAGTATTTT. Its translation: CASSLEGLAGVSADTQYF.

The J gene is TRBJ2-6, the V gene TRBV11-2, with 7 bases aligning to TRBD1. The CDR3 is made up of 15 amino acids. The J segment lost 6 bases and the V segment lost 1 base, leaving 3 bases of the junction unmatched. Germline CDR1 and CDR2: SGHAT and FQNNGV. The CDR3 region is CASSLGQGEANVLTF. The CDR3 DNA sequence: TGTGCCAGCAGCTTAGGGCAGGGGGAGGCCAACGTCCTGACTTTC.

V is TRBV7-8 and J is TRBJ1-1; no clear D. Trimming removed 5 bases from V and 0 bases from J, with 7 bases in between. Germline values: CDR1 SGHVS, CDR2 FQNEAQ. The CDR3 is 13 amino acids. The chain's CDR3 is CASSPALNTEAFF. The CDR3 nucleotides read TGTGCCAGCAGCCCCGCTCTGAACACTGAAGCTTTCTTT. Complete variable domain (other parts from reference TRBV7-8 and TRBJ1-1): GAGVSQSPRYKVAKRGQDVALRCDPISGHVSLFWYQQALGQGPEFLTYFQNEAQLDKSGLPSDRFFAERPEGSVSTLKIQRTQQEDSAVYLCASSPALNTEAFFGQGTRLTVV.

For the CDR3, the DNA is TGTGCCAGCAGTGAATCGATGGAGACCACTACTTATGGCTACACCTTC. This translates into CASSESMETTTYGYTF. The chain has TRBV2 and TRBJ1-2; D is unclear. CDR1 and CDR2 from the germline V gene are SNHLY and FYNNEI. Trimming left V 2 bases short and J 5 bases short, with 18 bases between. CDR3 length equals 16 residues.

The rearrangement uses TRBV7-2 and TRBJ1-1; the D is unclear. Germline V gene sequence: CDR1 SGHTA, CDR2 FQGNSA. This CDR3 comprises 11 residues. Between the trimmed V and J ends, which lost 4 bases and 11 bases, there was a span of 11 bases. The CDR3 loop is CASSSQFAAFF. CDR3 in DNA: TGTGCCAGCAGCTCACAGTTCGCCGCTTTCTTT.

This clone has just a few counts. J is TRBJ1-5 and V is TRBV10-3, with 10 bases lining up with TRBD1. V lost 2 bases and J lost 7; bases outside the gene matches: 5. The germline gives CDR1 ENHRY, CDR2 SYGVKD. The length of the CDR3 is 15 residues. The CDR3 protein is CAISEGTGDGQPQHF. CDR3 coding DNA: TGTGCCATCAGTGAGGGGACAGGGGACGGGCAGCCCCAGCATTTT.

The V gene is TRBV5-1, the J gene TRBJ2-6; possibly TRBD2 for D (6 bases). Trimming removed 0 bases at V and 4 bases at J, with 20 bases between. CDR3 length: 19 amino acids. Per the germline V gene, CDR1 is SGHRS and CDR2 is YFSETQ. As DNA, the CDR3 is TGCGCCAGCAGCTTGGCATGGAGGGCCACTACTGTGGGGGCCAACGTCCTGACTTTC. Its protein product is CASSLAWRATTVGANVLTF.

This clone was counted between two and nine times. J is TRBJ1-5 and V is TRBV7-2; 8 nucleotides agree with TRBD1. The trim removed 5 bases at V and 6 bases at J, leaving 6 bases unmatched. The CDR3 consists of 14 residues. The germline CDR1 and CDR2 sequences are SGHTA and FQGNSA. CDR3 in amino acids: CASSTQGAGQPQHF. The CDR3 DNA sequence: TGTGCCAGCAGCACTCAGGGGGCTGGTCAGCCCCAGCATTTT.

This chain's CDR3 is CASSSGEYYEQYF. The CDR3 DNA reads TGTGCCAGCAGCTCCGGGGAATACTACGAGCAGTACTTC. V and J are TRBV5-4 and TRBJ2-7; TRBD2 might be the D (5 bases). V was shortened by 3 bases and J by 3 bases, with 10 bases between the two germline ends. The CDR3 contains 13 residues. Germline V CDR1 and CDR2: SGHNT, YYREEE (reference sequence).

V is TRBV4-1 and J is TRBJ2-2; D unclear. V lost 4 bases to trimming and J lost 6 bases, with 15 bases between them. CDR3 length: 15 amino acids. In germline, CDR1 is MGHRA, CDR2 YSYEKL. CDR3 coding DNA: TGCGCCAGCAGCCTCCTGGCCCCGTCCCCCGGGGAGCTGTTTTTT. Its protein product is CASSLLAPSPGELFF.

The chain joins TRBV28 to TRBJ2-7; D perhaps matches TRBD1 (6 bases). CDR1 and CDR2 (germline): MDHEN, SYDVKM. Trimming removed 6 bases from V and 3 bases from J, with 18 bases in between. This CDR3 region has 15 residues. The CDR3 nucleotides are TGTGCCAGCAGGGCTACACAGGGATATTTCTACGAGCAGTACTTC. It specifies CASRATQGYFYEQYF.

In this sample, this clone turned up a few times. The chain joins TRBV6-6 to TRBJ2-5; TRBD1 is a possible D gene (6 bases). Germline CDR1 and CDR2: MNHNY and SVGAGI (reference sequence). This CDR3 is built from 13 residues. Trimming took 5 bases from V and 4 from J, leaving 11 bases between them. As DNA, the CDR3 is TGTGCCAGCAGTAAACAGGGCGGAGAGACCCAGTACTTC. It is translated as CASSKQGGETQYF.

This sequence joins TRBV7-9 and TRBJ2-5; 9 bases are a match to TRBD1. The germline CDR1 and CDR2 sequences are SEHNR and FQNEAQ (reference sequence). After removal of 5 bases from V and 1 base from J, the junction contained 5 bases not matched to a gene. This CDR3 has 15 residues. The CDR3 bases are TGTGCCAGCAGCCGGACAGGGGAAAGCCAAGAGACCCAGTACTTC. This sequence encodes CASSRTGESQETQYF.

This chain's CDR3 is CASCPGRFYEQYF. The CDR3 bases are TGTGCCAGCTGCCCCGGGAGGTTCTACGAGCAGTACTTC. The V gene is TRBV6-1, the J gene TRBJ2-7; 7 bases agree with TRBD2. The CDR3 is made up of 13 amino acids. Losses at the gene ends were 8 bases for V and 3 bases for J; bases not matched to a gene: 7. From germline, CDR1 is MNHNS and CDR2 SASEGT.

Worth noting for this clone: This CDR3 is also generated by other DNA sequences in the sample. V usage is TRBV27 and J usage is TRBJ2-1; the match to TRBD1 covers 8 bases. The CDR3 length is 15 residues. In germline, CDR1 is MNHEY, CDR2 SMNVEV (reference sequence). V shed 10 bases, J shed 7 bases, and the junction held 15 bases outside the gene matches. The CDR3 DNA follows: TGTGCCACAACCACTGACGGGACAGGAGTTAATGAGCAGTTCTTC. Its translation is CATTTDGTGVNEQFF.

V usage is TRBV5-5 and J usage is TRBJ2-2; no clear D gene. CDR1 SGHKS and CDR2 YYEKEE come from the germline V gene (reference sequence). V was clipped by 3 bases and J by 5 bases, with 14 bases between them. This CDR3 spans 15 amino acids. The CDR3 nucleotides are TGTGCCAGCAGCTCACTAACCGGAGCGACCGGGGAGCTGTTTTTT. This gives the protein CASSSLTGATGELFF.

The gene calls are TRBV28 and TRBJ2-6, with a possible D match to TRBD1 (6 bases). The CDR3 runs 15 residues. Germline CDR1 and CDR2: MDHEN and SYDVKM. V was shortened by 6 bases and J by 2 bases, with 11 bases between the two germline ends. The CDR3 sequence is CASSYRVTGANVLTF. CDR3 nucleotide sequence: TGTGCCAGCAGCTACAGGGTCACTGGGGCCAACGTCCTGACTTTC.

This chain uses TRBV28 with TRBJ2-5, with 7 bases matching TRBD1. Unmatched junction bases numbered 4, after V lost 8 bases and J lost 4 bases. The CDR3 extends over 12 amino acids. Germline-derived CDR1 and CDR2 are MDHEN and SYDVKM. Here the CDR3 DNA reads TGTGCCAGCGGTCGGACAGGAGAGACCCAGTACTTC. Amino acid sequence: CASGRTGETQYF.

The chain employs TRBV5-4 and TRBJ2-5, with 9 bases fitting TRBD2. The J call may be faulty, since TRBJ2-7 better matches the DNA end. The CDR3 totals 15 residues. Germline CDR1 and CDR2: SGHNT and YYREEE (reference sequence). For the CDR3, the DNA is TGTGCCAGCATCCGGGCACTAGCGGGCCCCTACGAGCAGTACTTC. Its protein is CASIRALAGPYEQYF.

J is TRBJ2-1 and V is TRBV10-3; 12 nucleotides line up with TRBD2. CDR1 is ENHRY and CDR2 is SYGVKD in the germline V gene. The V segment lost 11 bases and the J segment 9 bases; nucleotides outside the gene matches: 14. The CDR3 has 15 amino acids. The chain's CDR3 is CASRERLAGDSEQFF. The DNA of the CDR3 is TGTGCCTCACGGGAACGACTAGCGGGAGACAGTGAGCAGTTCTTC.